Listed below are T cell receptor beta chains from one sample, sequenced in a study of cytomegalovirus exposure and HLA in healthy donors. Only in-frame clones appear in the TCRdb table, and some are missing; sequencing was by immunoSEQ multiplex PCR. Among some 140,000 clones listed, around 80% were seen once. Sequences were obtained from PBMCs. These receptors originate from a man aged 25 to 40 in good health. Both conserved end residues are part of each CDR3. The D gene is left open where the match is weak. Part of the rows lack a size; the others show once, few, many or a class for expanded clones.

TRBD2 | TRBJ2-2 | TRBV27 | few | CARTSGRGTGELFF | TGTGCCAGGACTAGCGGGAGGGGGACCGGGGAGCTGTTTTTT
. | TRBJ2-5 | TRBV19 | . | CASRRGGETQYF | TGTGCCAGTAGGAGGGGGGGTGAGACCCAGTACTTC
TRBD1 | TRBJ1-4 | TRBV4-3 | . | CASSLYRGAANEKLFF | TGCGCCAGCAGCCTGTACAGGGGCGCAGCTAATGAAAAACTGTTTTTT
TRBD1 | TRBJ1-1 | TRBV15 | few | CATQDRANTEAFF | TGTGCCACACAAGACAGGGCGAACACTGAAGCTTTCTTT
. | TRBJ1-5 | TRBV9 | . | CASSAGVHQPQHF | TGTGCCAGCAGTGCGGGGGTTCATCAGCCCCAGCATTTT
. | TRBJ2-5 | TRBV19 | . | CASSIPGLAETQYF | TGTGCCAGTAGTATCCCTGGGCTAGCAGAGACCCAGTACTTC
TRBD1 | TRBJ1-1 | TRBV28 | . | CASSLGGTGNTEAFF | TGTGCCAGCAGTTTAGGCGGGACAGGGAACACTGAAGCTTTCTTT
. | TRBJ2-5 | TRBV5-8 | . | CASSQRVGEETQYF | TGTGCCAGCAGCCAGCGCGTAGGAGAAGAGACCCAGTACTTC
. | TRBJ2-1 | TRBV2 | . | CASRGGQGNEQFF | TGTGCCAGCAGGGGAGGACAAGGCAATGAGCAGTTCTTC
TRBD1 | TRBJ1-1 | TRBV5-1 | . | CASSLYRGAEAFF | TGCGCCAGCAGCTTATACAGGGGCGCTGAAGCTTTCTTT
TRBD1 | TRBJ1-5 | TRBV15 | . | CATSSRDRRYQPQHF | TGTGCCACCAGCTCTCGGGACAGGAGGTATCAGCCCCAGCATTTT
TRBD2 | TRBJ2-7 | TRBV18 | . | CASSPPGLADYEQYF | TGTGCCAGCTCACCGCCGGGACTAGCAGACTACGAGCAGTACTTC
TRBD2 | TRBJ2-1 | TRBV6-4 | few | CASSKLADSYNEQFF | TGTGCCAGCAGTAAACTAGCGGACTCCTACAATGAGCAGTTCTTC
. | TRBJ1-2 | TRBV25-1 | once | CASSGSGRSGYTF | TGTGCCAGCAGTGGGTCAGGGCGAAGTGGCTACACCTTC
. | TRBJ1-5 | TRBV28 | . | CASSWGQGRVPQHF | TGTGCCAGCAGCTGGGGGCAGGGAAGGGTTCCCCAGCATTTT
TRBD2 | TRBJ2-2 | TRBV6-5 | . | CASSYAGGFTGELFF | TGTGCCAGCAGTTACGCGGGGGGTTTCACCGGGGAGCTGTTTTTT
TRBD1 | TRBJ2-1 | TRBV5-4 | once | CASTPGQVPYEQFF | TGTGCCAGCACTCCGGGACAGGTTCCCTATGAGCAGTTCTTC
. | TRBJ2-7 | TRBV6-5 | . | CASSERENQGQYF | TGTGCCAGCAGTGAAAGGGAGAATCAAGGCCAGTACTTC
TRBD2 | TRBJ2-3 | TRBV7-2 | few | CASSLGIAGQASRDTQYF | TGTGCCAGCAGCTTAGGCATAGCGGGGCAGGCCAGTCGTGATACGCAGTATTTT
. | TRBJ1-4 | TRBV5-1 | . | CASSSGRGDEKLFF | TGCGCCAGCAGCAGCGGGAGGGGAGATGAAAAACTGTTTTTT
. | TRBJ2-1 | TRBV7-9 | . | CSSSFSSPYNEQFF | TGTTCCAGCAGCTTTTCGTCCCCCTATAATGAGCAGTTCTTC
TRBD1 | TRBJ1-2 | TRBV15 | . | CATSPGPGIGGGGYTF | TGTGCCACCAGCCCCGGTCCGGGAATAGGGGGCGGTGGCTACACCTTC
. | TRBJ1-1 | TRBV7-9 | . | CASTSSGGAMVGKAFF | TGTGCCAGCACCTCGTCCGGGGGGGCTATGGTGGGGAAAGCTTTCTTT
TRBD2 | TRBJ2-7 | TRBV6-1 | . | CASSERLAGSYEQYF | TGTGCCAGCAGTGAAAGACTAGCGGGATCCTACGAGCAGTACTTC